What follows are 21 T cell receptor beta chains derived from one specimen sequenced in a study of blood T cells in healthy people across ages (dated by TCRdb to the mid-2010s). Libraries were made using 5' RACE. Sequenced using an Illumina HiSeq 2500. The second PCR ran for roughly 7 to 12 cycles and used a J-beta primer mix along with a sample-barcoded 5' primer. The public reads were reprocessed in TCRdb via fastp at Q25 and MiXCR, keeping in-frame beta chains. Each CDR3 protein gets just one entry, which takes the most common genes and DNA from the rows behind it. The table for this sample lists roughly 800,000 distinct CDR3 sequences; 20% to 30% of them were counted only once. Roughly 3.1% of the sample is taken by the ten largest. These same data were also listed under a study on T cells of mothers and their children.

The sequencing sample was made of blood. These receptors were obtained from a boy between 10 and 17 years old in good health.

This clonotype was found a few times. The J gene is TRBJ1-3, the V gene TRBV7-3; D not certain. The germline V gene has CDR1 SGHTA and CDR2 FQGTGA. V lost 6 bases, J lost 3 bases, and 9 bases lay in between. The CDR3 length is 13 residues. DNA for the CDR3: TGTGCCAGCAGTTCCGGAAATGGAAACACCATATATTTT. Amino acid sequence: CASSSGNGNTIYF.

This clonotype was recorded a few times. The rearrangement links TRBV5-5 to TRBJ1-5; a possible D gene is TRBD1 (5 bases). The CDR3 contains 15 residues. V was cut by 3 bases and J by 4 bases, with 14 bases left in between. Germline values: CDR1 SGHKS, CDR2 YYEKEE (reference sequence). Written as DNA, the CDR3 is TGTGCCAGCAGCTCAGGGTCGGGTTGGAATCAGCCCCAGCATTTT. It is translated as CASSSGSGWNQPQHF.

In its sample, this clonotype was seen a few times. V is TRBV10-3 and J is TRBJ2-1; 11 bases match TRBD1. In germline, CDR1 is ENHRY, CDR2 SYGVKD. V gave up 4 bases and J gave up 8 bases; unmatched junction bases: 13. The CDR3 is 17 amino acids. CDR3 loop: CAISGGRGDRGFDEQFF. The CDR3 coding sequence is TGTGCCATCAGTGGGGGGCGTGGGGACAGGGGGTTTGATGAGCAGTTCTTC.

The chain combines TRBV5-1 with TRBJ1-2; maybe TRBD1 (5 bases). V dropped 4 bases and J dropped 6 bases, with 16 bases sitting between them. The length of the CDR3 is 14 residues. Germline values: CDR1 SGHRS, CDR2 YFSETQ. CDR3 coding DNA: TGCGCCAGCAGCACCGGGGCAGGGAAGAATGGCTACACCTTC. Translation gives CASSTGAGKNGYTF.

The chain employs TRBV7-2 and TRBJ1-2; the D is unclear. V shed 0 bases and J shed 7 bases, with 15 bases lying between them. This CDR3 contains 15 residues. Germline-derived CDR1 and CDR2 are SGHTA and FQGNSA. CDR3 amino acids: CASSLAYSSMGGYTF. The CDR3, as DNA: TGTGCCAGCAGCTTAGCCTACAGTTCAATGGGTGGCTACACCTTC.

The chain is built from TRBV27 and TRBJ2-2; a possible D gene is TRBD1 (5 bases). Trimming cost V 7 bases and J 4 bases, with 22 bases left between them. Germline V lookup: CDR1 MNHEY, CDR2 SMNVEV (reference sequence). CDR3 length equals 17 residues. CDR3 residues: CASTHPLTGHGTGELFF. The CDR3 bases are TGTGCCAGCACCCACCCCCTTACAGGTCATGGCACCGGGGAGCTGTTTTTT.

This chain joins TRBV20-1 and TRBJ1-1; D call uncertain. The CDR3 extends over 12 amino acids. CDR1 DFQATT and CDR2 SNEGSKA come from the germline V gene (reference sequence). CDR3 residues: CSAVKVGTEAFF. CDR3 coding DNA: TGCAGCGCAGTTAAGGTGGGCACTGAAGCTTTCTTT.

This clonotype was seen only a few times. The chain employs TRBV10-3 and TRBJ1-2; maybe TRBD1 (6 bases). The germline V gene has CDR1 ENHRY and CDR2 SYGVKD. The CDR3 covers 18 residues. V lost 2 bases and J lost 0, with 19 bases in between. CDR3 residues: CAISEPSPRGGTNYGYTF. The CDR3 DNA follows: TGTGCCATCAGTGAGCCCAGCCCCAGGGGCGGAACTAACTATGGCTACACCTTC.

This clonotype has only a few counts. The chain recombines TRBV6-7 with TRBJ2-3; no firm D call. TRBV6-7 is given ORF status, its function remaining uncertain. This CDR3 comprises 15 residues. The V end lost 2 bases, the J end lost 1 base, and 10 bases lay between the germline ends. The CDR3 reads CASSYDTAGTDTQYF. Here the CDR3 DNA reads TGTGCCAGCAGTTACGATACCGCCGGCACAGATACGCAGTATTTT.

The chain couples TRBV7-9 to TRBJ2-7, with 8 bases identical to TRBD1. V gave up 3 bases and J gave up 7 bases; unmatched junction bases: 8. The CDR3 loop spans 14 amino acids. Per germline, CDR1 SEHNR and CDR2 FQNEAQ (reference sequence). In DNA, the CDR3 is TGTGCCAGCAGCTTGAGGCAGGGGGCGCCTGAGCAGTACTTC. Its translation is CASSLRQGAPEQYF.

The chain is built from TRBV4-1 and TRBJ1-4; no reliable D call. Germline V gene data show CDR1 as MGHRA and CDR2 as YSYEKL. The CDR3 has 16 amino acids. V was shortened by 0 bases and J by 2 bases, with 10 bases between the two germline ends. This CDR3 is CASSQDSRPTNEKLFF. The CDR3 DNA follows: TGCGCCAGCAGCCAAGATTCAAGGCCCACTAATGAAAAACTGTTTTTT.

The chain combines TRBV7-9 with TRBJ1-1; D not resolved. The germline CDR1 and CDR2 sequences are SEHNR and FQNEAQ (reference sequence). Trimming took off 4 bases at V and 7 bases at J, with 10 bases between the two ends. The CDR3 has 12 amino acids. The CDR3 spells CASSSGLGEAFF. The CDR3, as DNA: TGTGCCAGCAGCTCAGGACTCGGTGAAGCTTTCTTT.

This chain uses TRBV7-6 with TRBJ2-1; 7 nucleotides line up with TRBD2. The germline V gene encodes CDR1 SGHVS and CDR2 FNYEAQ. The CDR3 totals 16 residues. J lost 3 bases, V lost 5 bases, and 10 bases had no gene match. This CDR3 is CASSASGGGIYNEQFF. In DNA, the CDR3 is TGTGCCAGCAGCGCCTCGGGCGGGGGTATCTACAATGAGCAGTTCTTC.

The genes are TRBV7-2 and TRBJ2-7; perhaps TRBD2 as D (6 bases). The V and J ends lost 5 bases and 7 bases respectively, with 15 bases between them. Germline V gives CDR1 SGHTA, CDR2 FQGNSA. CDR3 length equals 13 residues. The CDR3 sequence: CASSADRAGEQYF. Written as DNA, the CDR3 is TGTGCCAGCAGCGCAGACCGGGCGGGAGAGCAGTACTTC.

Worth noting for this clonotype: One end of the junction is discordant with germline, which a read error may explain. The chain links TRBV28 to TRBJ2-4, with D perhaps TRBD1 (6 bases). This CDR3 has 12 amino acids. The germline CDR1 and CDR2 sequences are MDHEN and SYDVKM. The CDR3 protein is CTSTTGTNIQYF. DNA for the CDR3: TGTACCAGTACGACAGGAACCAACATTCAGTACTTC.

This chain joins TRBV21-1 and TRBJ2-5; the table names TRBD2, a call not compared with the DNA. TRBV21-1 is a pseudogene segment. The CDR3 is made up of 18 amino acids. The CDR3 is CASSINRPGTSGPRTQYF. In DNA form, the CDR3 reads TGTGCCAGCAGCATCAACCGCCCCGGGACTAGCGGTCCGCGGACCCAGTACTTC.

The chain recombines TRBV25-1 with TRBJ2-3; 7 nucleotides match TRBD2. The CDR3 totals 13 residues. CDR1 and CDR2 from the germline V gene are MGHDK and SYGVNS. Losses at the gene ends were 4 bases for V and 5 bases for J; bases not matched to a gene: 3. In DNA, the CDR3 is TGTGCCAGCAGTGTGCGGGAGCGAGATACGCAGTATTTT. Its protein is CASSVRERDTQYF.

The CDR3 bases are TGTGCCAGCAGCTCGAGACTAGCGGGGGTCCAAGAGACCCAGTACTTC. It codes for CASSSRLAGVQETQYF. The gene calls are TRBV5-4 and TRBJ2-5, with 12 positions matching TRBD2. Trimming cost V 3 bases and J 1 base; bases outside gene matches: 4. This CDR3 has 16 amino acids. Germline CDR1 and CDR2: SGHNT and YYREEE (reference sequence).

This clonotype was seen only a few times. The chain carries TRBV27 and TRBJ2-7; D may correspond to TRBD1 or TRBD2 (5 bases each). Trimming cost V 3 bases and J 4 bases, with 13 bases left between them. This CDR3 contains 14 residues. CDR1 and CDR2 (germline): MNHEY, SMNVEV (reference sequence). CDR3 in DNA: TGTGCCAGCAGTTTCGGGGCAGGGCTATACGAGCAGTACTTC. Its protein product is CASSFGAGLYEQYF.

This clonotype showed up just a few times. V usage is TRBV20-1 and J usage is TRBJ2-4; TRBD1 is a possible D gene (6 bases). This CDR3 contains 16 residues. Germline CDR1 DFQATT, CDR2 SNEGSKA (reference sequence). Trimming pared 5 bases from V and 0 bases from J, leaving 17 bases between. Here the CDR3 DNA reads TGCAGTGCTTGGGACACCTCCGATCTAGCCAAAAACATTCAGTACTTC. Translating it yields CSAWDTSDLAKNIQYF.

This clonotype was detected a few times. The J gene is TRBJ2-7, the V gene TRBV4-2; TRBD1 aligns across 10 bases. Germline assignment: CDR1 LGHNA and CDR2 YNFKEQ. With 1 base clipped from V and 5 bases from J, the junction kept 2 bases outside the gene matches. The CDR3 loop spans 14 amino acids. The CDR3: CASSQGQGANEQYF. The CDR3 DNA reads TGTGCCAGCAGCCAAGGACAGGGGGCGAACGAGCAGTACTTC.